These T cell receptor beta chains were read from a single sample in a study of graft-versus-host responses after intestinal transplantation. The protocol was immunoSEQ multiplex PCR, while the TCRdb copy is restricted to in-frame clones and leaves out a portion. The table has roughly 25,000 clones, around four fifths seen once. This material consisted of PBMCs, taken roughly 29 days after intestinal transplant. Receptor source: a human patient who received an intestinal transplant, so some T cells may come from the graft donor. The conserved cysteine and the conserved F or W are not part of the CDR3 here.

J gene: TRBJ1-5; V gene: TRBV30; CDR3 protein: AWSVGRVGGNQPQH
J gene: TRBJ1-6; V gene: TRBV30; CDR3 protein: AWMTGTPNSPLH
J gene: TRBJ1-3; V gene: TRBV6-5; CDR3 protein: ASSKTGGEGNTIY
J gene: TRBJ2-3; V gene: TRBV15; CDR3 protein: ATSRGRTSGTDTQY
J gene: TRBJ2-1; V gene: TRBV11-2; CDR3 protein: ASSSPPGAPRQF
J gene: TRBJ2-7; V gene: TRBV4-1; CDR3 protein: ASSQGGRGFGYEQY
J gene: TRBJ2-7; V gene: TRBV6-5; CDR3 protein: ASSWGGTYEQY
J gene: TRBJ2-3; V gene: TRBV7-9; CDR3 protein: ASSFYRARTDTQY
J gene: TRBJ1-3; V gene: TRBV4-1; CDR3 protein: ASSRANTIY
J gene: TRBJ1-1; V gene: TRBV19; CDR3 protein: ASSFRVNMSTEAF
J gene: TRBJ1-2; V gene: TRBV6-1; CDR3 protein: ASISVLANYGYT
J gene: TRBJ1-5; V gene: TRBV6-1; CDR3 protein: ASSEDRVSNQPQH
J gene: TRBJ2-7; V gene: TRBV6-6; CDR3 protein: ASSYSPRGAHEQY
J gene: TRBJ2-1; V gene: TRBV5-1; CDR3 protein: ASSPRLAVRNEQF
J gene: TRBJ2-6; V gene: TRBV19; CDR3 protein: ASSIDLGGPGANVLT
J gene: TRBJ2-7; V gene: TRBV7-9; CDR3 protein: ASSGDGAYEQY
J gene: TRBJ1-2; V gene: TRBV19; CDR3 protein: ASSPLLGGNGYT
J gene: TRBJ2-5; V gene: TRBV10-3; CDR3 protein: AISPTGTSGSGNQY
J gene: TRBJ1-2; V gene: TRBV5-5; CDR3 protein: ASSLEFPTGELYGYT
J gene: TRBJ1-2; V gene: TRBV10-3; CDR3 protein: AIPTTGRKNGYT
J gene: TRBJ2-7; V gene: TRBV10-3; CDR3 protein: AISDPLAGGPKSYEQY
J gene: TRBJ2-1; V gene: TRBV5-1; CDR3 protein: ASSLADRGRAPGDEQF
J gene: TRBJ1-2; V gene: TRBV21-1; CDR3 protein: ASSKAQYRDVYGYT
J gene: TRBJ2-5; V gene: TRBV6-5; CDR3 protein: ASSQIRGLAETQY
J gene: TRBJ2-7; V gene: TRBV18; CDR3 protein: ASSLRDLAYEQY
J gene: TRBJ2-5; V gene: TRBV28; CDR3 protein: ASRDRGWWASGRETQY
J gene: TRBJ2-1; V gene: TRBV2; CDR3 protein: ASSDEGPTYNEQF
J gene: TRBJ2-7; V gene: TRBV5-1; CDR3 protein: ASSLEGTSSFEQY
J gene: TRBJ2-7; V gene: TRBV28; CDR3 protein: ASSSAVDISFSYEQY
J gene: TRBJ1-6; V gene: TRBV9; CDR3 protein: ASSPHPGTDNSPLH
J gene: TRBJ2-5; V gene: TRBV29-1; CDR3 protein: SVEDRTGAETQY
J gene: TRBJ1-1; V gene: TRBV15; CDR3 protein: ATSRVPRVNTEAF
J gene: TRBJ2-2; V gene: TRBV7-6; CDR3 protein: ASSLDPGTHGGNTGELF
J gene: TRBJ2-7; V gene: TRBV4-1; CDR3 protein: ASSHGRNEEQY
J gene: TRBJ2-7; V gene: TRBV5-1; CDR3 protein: ASSPKTSGSYEQY
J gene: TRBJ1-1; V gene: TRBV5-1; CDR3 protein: ASSPPTGVTEAF
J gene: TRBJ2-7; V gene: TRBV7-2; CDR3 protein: ASSGGLQSYEQY